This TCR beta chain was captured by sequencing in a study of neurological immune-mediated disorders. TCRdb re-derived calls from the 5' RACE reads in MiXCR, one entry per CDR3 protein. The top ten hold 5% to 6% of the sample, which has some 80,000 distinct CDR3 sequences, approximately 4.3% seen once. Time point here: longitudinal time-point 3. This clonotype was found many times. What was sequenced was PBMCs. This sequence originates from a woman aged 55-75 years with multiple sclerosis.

The CDR3 spells CSATDRSNTEAFF. CDR3 DNA: TGCAGTGCTACCGACCGAAGCAACACTGAAGCTTTCTTT. This chain uses TRBV20-1 with TRBJ1-1; D gene uncertain. Germline lookup yields CDR1 DFQATT and CDR2 SNEGSKA (reference sequence). The CDR3 has 13 residues. Trimming left V 4 bases short and J 2 bases short, with 11 bases between.